Listed below are T cell receptor beta chains from one sample, sequenced in a study of post-analysis software for immune sequencing data. TCRdb itself ran the PCR reads through MiXCR, one entry per CDR3 protein. The data hold some 450,000 distinct CDR3 sequences, with less than 45% observed a single time. The sample consisted of blood. The source is a girl between 5 and 17 years old with multiple sclerosis. Each CDR3 is given with its conserved first and last residue. D genes are given only for firm matches. Clone size, where shown, is once, few, many, or a class for clones that have expanded.

j_gene: TRBJ1-2
v_gene: TRBV20-1
d_gene: TRBD1
abundance: -
CDR3aa: CSARVTGALYGYTF
CDR3nt: TGCAGTGCTAGGGTTACAGGGGCCCTCTATGGCTACACCTTC

j_gene: TRBJ2-7
v_gene: TRBV27
d_gene: -
abundance: -
CDR3aa: CASSLSWHGGRTEQYF
CDR3nt: TGTGCCAGCAGTTTATCATGGCACGGGGGGCGAACCGAGCAGTACTTC

j_gene: TRBJ1-5
v_gene: TRBV7-9
d_gene: -
abundance: -
CDR3aa: CASSPQGATSQPQHF
CDR3nt: TGTGCCAGCAGCCCCCAGGGAGCGACGAGTCAGCCCCAGCATTTT

j_gene: TRBJ2-7
v_gene: TRBV27
d_gene: -
abundance: -
CDR3aa: CASSVRPDTSYEQYF
CDR3nt: TGTGCCAGCTCAGTCCGCCCGGACACTTCCTACGAGCAGTACTTC

j_gene: TRBJ1-2
v_gene: TRBV27
d_gene: TRBD1
abundance: -
CDR3aa: CASSSHDRGGYTF
CDR3nt: TGTGCCAGCAGTTCCCACGACAGGGGGGGCTACACCTTC

j_gene: TRBJ2-5
v_gene: TRBV6-5
d_gene: -
abundance: -
CDR3aa: CANSRTTQETQYF
CDR3nt: TGTGCCAACAGCCGGACTACCCAAGAGACCCAGTACTTC

j_gene: TRBJ2-1
v_gene: TRBV27
d_gene: TRBD2
abundance: -
CDR3aa: CASSLSWTSGRATYNEQFF
CDR3nt: TGTGCCAGCAGTTTATCCTGGACTAGCGGGAGGGCTACCTACAATGAGCAGTTCTTC

j_gene: TRBJ1-6
v_gene: TRBV20-1
d_gene: -
abundance: -
CDR3aa: CSASRQVGNSPLHF
CDR3nt: TGCAGTGCTAGCAGACAGGTGGGAAATTCACCCCTCCACTTT

j_gene: TRBJ2-1
v_gene: TRBV20-1
d_gene: TRBD2
abundance: -
CDR3aa: CSTRDSGSGYNEQFF
CDR3nt: TGCAGTACTAGAGATAGCGGGAGTGGATACAATGAGCAGTTCTTC

j_gene: TRBJ1-2
v_gene: TRBV7-9
d_gene: -
abundance: -
CDR3aa: CASSSYRETRDGYTF
CDR3nt: TGTGCCAGCAGCTCATACAGGGAAACAAGGGATGGCTACACCTTC

j_gene: TRBJ2-4
v_gene: TRBV7-2
d_gene: TRBD1
abundance: -
CDR3aa: CASRPTGGAGEQYF
CDR3nt: TGTGCCAGCAGACCGACAGGGGGCGCGGGTGAGCAGTACTTC

j_gene: TRBJ2-5
v_gene: TRBV12-3/TRBV12-4
d_gene: -
abundance: few
CDR3aa: CASKQGETQYF
CDR3nt: TGTGCCAGCAAACAGGGCGAGACCCAGTACTTC

j_gene: TRBJ2-1
v_gene: TRBV6-1
d_gene: -
abundance: -
CDR3aa: CASPRPGGGENEQFF
CDR3nt: TGTGCCAGCCCGAGACCCGGAGGCGGCGAGAATGAGCAGTTCTTC

j_gene: TRBJ2-7
v_gene: TRBV28
d_gene: -
abundance: -
CDR3aa: CASSPRGWAMGRSSYEQYF
CDR3nt: TGTGCCAGCAGTCCTAGAGGGTGGGCTATGGGACGGAGCTCCTACGAGCAGTACTTC

j_gene: TRBJ1-4
v_gene: TRBV7-9
d_gene: -
abundance: -
CDR3aa: CASSPAGRITNEKRFF
CDR3nt: TGTGCCAGCAGCCCCGCGGGGCGGATAACTAATGAAAAACGGTTTTTT

j_gene: TRBJ2-2
v_gene: TRBV5-1
d_gene: -
abundance: -
CDR3aa: CASREGSNTGELFF
CDR3nt: TGCGCCAGCAGAGAGGGGTCGAACACCGGGGAGCTGTTTTTT

j_gene: TRBJ2-7
v_gene: TRBV28
d_gene: TRBD2
abundance: -
CDR3aa: CASSPGLADLTYEQYF
CDR3nt: TGTGCCAGCAGTCCGGGACTAGCGGACCTAACCTACGAGCAGTACTTC

j_gene: TRBJ1-2
v_gene: TRBV6-5
d_gene: -
abundance: -
CDR3aa: CASSRTGHLYGYTF
CDR3nt: TGTGCCAGCAGTCGCACGGGACACTTGTATGGTTACACCTTC

j_gene: TRBJ1-5
v_gene: TRBV6-5
d_gene: TRBD1
abundance: few
CDR3aa: CASRRHRGRNQPQHF
CDR3nt: TGTGCCAGCAGACGGCACAGGGGTCGCAATCAGCCCCAGCATTTT

j_gene: TRBJ2-1
v_gene: TRBV6-5
d_gene: TRBD2
abundance: -
CDR3aa: CASRDASGSSYNEQFF
CDR3nt: TGTGCCAGCAGGGATGCTAGCGGGAGCTCCTACAATGAGCAGTTCTTC

j_gene: TRBJ2-3
v_gene: TRBV5-4
d_gene: -
abundance: -
CDR3aa: CASRTGFRDTDTQYF
CDR3nt: TGTGCCAGCAGGACCGGCTTTAGGGACACAGATACGCAGTATTTT

j_gene: TRBJ2-2
v_gene: TRBV6-1
d_gene: -
abundance: -
CDR3aa: CASSPMGGKSTGELFF
CDR3nt: TGTGCCAGCAGTCCAATGGGGGGAAAATCCACCGGGGAGCTGTTTTTT

j_gene: TRBJ2-7
v_gene: TRBV3-1
d_gene: -
abundance: -
CDR3aa: CASSQGDGPGVSYEQYF
CDR3nt: TGTGCCAGCAGCCAAGGTGACGGGCCAGGGGTGTCCTACGAGCAGTACTTC

j_gene: TRBJ1-5
v_gene: TRBV7-3
d_gene: TRBD1
abundance: few
CDR3aa: CASSTQGENQPQHF
CDR3nt: TGTGCCAGCAGCACACAGGGGGAAAATCAGCCCCAGCATTTT

j_gene: TRBJ2-7
v_gene: TRBV6-5
d_gene: -
abundance: few
CDR3aa: CASSSETKNEQYF
CDR3nt: TGTGCCAGCAGTTCCGAGACGAAGAACGAGCAGTACTTC

j_gene: TRBJ2-1
v_gene: TRBV3-1
d_gene: TRBD2
abundance: -
CDR3aa: CASSQYSTSVSYNEQFF
CDR3nt: TGTGCCAGCAGCCAATACTCAACTAGCGTCTCCTACAATGAGCAGTTCTTC

j_gene: TRBJ1-2
v_gene: TRBV6-1
d_gene: TRBD1
abundance: few
CDR3aa: CASSAGTAESYGYTF
CDR3nt: TGTGCCAGCAGTGCCGGGACAGCGGAATCTTATGGCTACACCTTC

j_gene: TRBJ2-1
v_gene: TRBV28
d_gene: TRBD2
abundance: -
CDR3aa: CASSLWKRDSSYNEQFF
CDR3nt: TGTGCCAGCAGTTTATGGAAGCGGGATAGCTCCTACAATGAGCAGTTCTTC

j_gene: TRBJ2-5
v_gene: TRBV6-2/TRBV6-3
d_gene: -
abundance: few
CDR3aa: CASSPLENWGTQYF
CDR3nt: TGTGCCAGCAGCCCACTGGAGAATTGGGGGACCCAGTACTTC

j_gene: TRBJ2-3
v_gene: TRBV20-1
d_gene: -
abundance: -
CDR3aa: CSASPGTRVDGDTQYF
CDR3nt: TGCAGTGCTAGCCCCGGGACCAGGGTTGATGGAGATACGCAGTATTTT

j_gene: TRBJ2-5
v_gene: TRBV6-6
d_gene: TRBD2
abundance: few
CDR3aa: CASTLAGGQETQYF
CDR3nt: TGTGCCAGCACCTTAGCGGGGGGGCAGGAGACCCAGTACTTC

j_gene: TRBJ1-4
v_gene: TRBV11-2
d_gene: -
abundance: few
CDR3aa: CASSLWGGAEKLFF
CDR3nt: TGTGCCAGCAGCTTATGGGGGGGGGCTGAAAAACTGTTTTTT

j_gene: TRBJ2-1
v_gene: TRBV20-1
d_gene: -
abundance: -
CDR3aa: CSASWAGKHEQFF
CDR3nt: TGCAGTGCTAGTTGGGCGGGGAAGCATGAGCAGTTCTTC

j_gene: TRBJ1-1
v_gene: TRBV12-3/TRBV12-4
d_gene: -
abundance: -
CDR3aa: CASSFLNTEAFF
CDR3nt: TGTGCCAGCAGTTTCCTGAACACTGAAGCTTTCTTT

j_gene: TRBJ1-2
v_gene: TRBV7-2
d_gene: TRBD1
abundance: few
CDR3aa: CASSTDRGNYGYTF
CDR3nt: TGTGCCAGCAGCACCGACAGGGGAAACTATGGCTACACCTTC

j_gene: TRBJ1-5
v_gene: TRBV7-2
d_gene: -
abundance: -
CDR3aa: CASSLDFNQPQHF
CDR3nt: TGTGCCAGCAGCTTAGATTTCAATCAGCCCCAGCATTTT

j_gene: TRBJ2-1
v_gene: TRBV2
d_gene: -
abundance: -
CDR3aa: CASTDLAYEQFF
CDR3nt: TGTGCCAGCACCGACCTGGCCTATGAGCAGTTCTTC

j_gene: TRBJ2-7
v_gene: TRBV29-1
d_gene: -
abundance: -
CDR3aa: CSVAELTGEHEQYF
CDR3nt: TGCAGCGTTGCCGAACTAACGGGAGAACACGAGCAGTACTTC

j_gene: TRBJ1-1
v_gene: TRBV12-5
d_gene: TRBD1
abundance: -
CDR3aa: CASGFDTGGGGNTEAFF
CDR3nt: TGTGCTAGTGGTTTTGATACAGGGGGAGGAGGTAACACTGAAGCTTTCTTT

j_gene: TRBJ1-1
v_gene: TRBV11-2
d_gene: TRBD1
abundance: -
CDR3aa: CASSLARGLTEAFF
CDR3nt: TGTGCCAGCAGCTTAGCCAGGGGGCTGACTGAAGCTTTCTTT

j_gene: TRBJ2-7
v_gene: TRBV10-3
d_gene: TRBD2
abundance: few
CDR3aa: CAISEGSGLAAYEQYF
CDR3nt: TGTGCCATCAGTGAAGGGTCGGGACTAGCGGCATACGAGCAGTACTTC

j_gene: TRBJ2-1
v_gene: TRBV6-4
d_gene: -
abundance: -
CDR3aa: CASSDSGGHNGQFF
CDR3nt: TGTGCCAGCAGTGACTCGGGAGGACACAATGGGCAGTTCTTC

j_gene: TRBJ2-5
v_gene: TRBV7-3
d_gene: -
abundance: -
CDR3aa: CASSGDRWGEQYF
CDR3nt: TGTGCCAGCAGTGGAGACAGGTGGGGGGAGCAGTACTTC

j_gene: TRBJ1-1
v_gene: TRBV10-2
d_gene: -
abundance: -
CDR3aa: CASSELENTEAFF
CDR3nt: TGCGCCAGCAGTGAGTTAGAGAACACTGAAGCTTTCTTT

j_gene: TRBJ2-1
v_gene: TRBV15
d_gene: -
abundance: few
CDR3aa: CATSRDRAGGGNEQFF
CDR3nt: TGTGCCACCAGCAGAGATCGGGCAGGGGGAGGCAATGAGCAGTTCTTC

j_gene: TRBJ2-7
v_gene: TRBV7-2
d_gene: -
abundance: -
CDR3aa: CASSFRGAGYYEQYF
CDR3nt: TGTGCCAGCAGCTTTAGAGGAGCAGGGTACTACGAGCAGTACTTC

j_gene: TRBJ2-1
v_gene: TRBV6-5
d_gene: TRBD1
abundance: many
CDR3aa: CASSYTGTDYNEQFF
CDR3nt: TGTGCCAGCAGTTATACCGGGACAGACTACAATGAGCAGTTCTTC

j_gene: TRBJ2-1
v_gene: TRBV27
d_gene: -
abundance: -
CDR3aa: CASSLVGAEQFF
CDR3nt: TGTGCCAGCAGTTTGGTGGGAGCTGAGCAGTTCTTC

j_gene: TRBJ2-1
v_gene: TRBV9
d_gene: TRBD2
abundance: -
CDR3aa: CASSQRVAGVRNEQFF
CDR3nt: TGTGCCAGCAGCCAGCGGGTGGCGGGAGTGCGAAATGAGCAGTTCTTC

j_gene: TRBJ1-2
v_gene: TRBV20-1
d_gene: -
abundance: few
CDR3aa: CSAYSRDANYGYTF
CDR3nt: TGCAGTGCGTACAGCCGCGACGCTAACTATGGCTACACCTTC

j_gene: TRBJ2-3
v_gene: TRBV4-1
d_gene: TRBD1
abundance: few
CDR3aa: CASSQATGNTDTQYF
CDR3nt: TGCGCCAGCAGCCAAGCGACAGGGAACACAGATACGCAGTATTTT

j_gene: TRBJ2-7
v_gene: TRBV10-3
d_gene: -
abundance: -
CDR3aa: CAASGGGGLSYEQYF
CDR3nt: TGTGCCGCCAGTGGGGGAGGGGGCTTATCCTACGAGCAGTACTTC

j_gene: TRBJ2-7
v_gene: TRBV11-1
d_gene: -
abundance: few
CDR3aa: CASMGGSSYEQYF
CDR3nt: TGTGCCAGCATGGGGGGTAGCTCCTACGAGCAGTACTTC

j_gene: TRBJ1-2
v_gene: TRBV4-3
d_gene: -
abundance: -
CDR3aa: CASSQDAGVYYGYTF
CDR3nt: TGCGCCAGCAGCCAAGATGCAGGGGTCTACTATGGCTACACCTTC

j_gene: TRBJ2-7
v_gene: TRBV20-1
d_gene: -
abundance: -
CDR3aa: CSASGTGTKSSYEQYF
CDR3nt: TGCAGTGCTAGCGGTACCGGGACCAAGAGCTCCTACGAGCAGTACTTC